Below, one T cell receptor (beta chain) is given with its context. This sample stems from a study of identifying expanded T cells in peripheral blood. Assay used: immunoSEQ multiplex PCR; TCRdb lists only in-frame clones, some missing. The sample lists about 98,000 clones; approximately 90% were seen once. This CDR3 has 13 amino acids. Germline loops: CDR1 SGHTA, CDR2 FQGTGA. Deletions cut 5 bases from V and 1 base from J, with 8 bases between. The sequencing input was blood. The chain joins TRBV7-3 to TRBJ1-1; D gene ambiguous. This TCR was recovered from a person between 18 and 70 years old in good health. In nucleotides, the CDR3 is TGTGCCAGCAGCCATGCAGGGAACACTGAAGCTTTCTTT. This translates into CASSHAGNTEAFF.